This T cell receptor (beta chain) was recorded in a study of T cells in Graves' hyperthyroidism and ophthalmopathy. Study-level results: Ophthalmopathy was identified by the model a median 6.5 months ahead of onset. A 13 V-J signature model discriminated ophthalmopathy versus stable hyperthyroidism.

This clonotype was counted many times. The antigen remains unidentified. RNA transcripts served as the template for amplifying TCR beta CDR3 regions. The TCR CDR3 first-round RT-PCR relied on the HTBI primer set. One entry per CDR3 protein, called by TCRdb with MiXCR from the multiplex PCR reads. Here the sample spans roughly 360,000 distinct CDR3 sequences, roughly 13% being singletons. This TCR was recovered from a man in his thirties or forties with Graves' hyperthyroidism that later progressed to Graves' ophthalmopathy. Material: blood.

CDR3 nucleotide sequence: TGTGCCAGCAGCTTCGGGACAGGCCTCACAGATACGCAGTATTTT. It specifies CASSFGTGLTDTQYF. The chain is built from TRBV7-9 and TRBJ2-3; 8 positions agree with TRBD1. CDR3 size: 15 residues. CDR1 and CDR2 (germline): SEHNR, FQNEAQ (reference sequence). V lost 3 bases and J lost 2; bases outside the gene matches: 4. The whole variable domain, filled in from reference TRBV7-9 and TRBJ2-3, reads DTGVSQNPRHKITKRGQNVTFRCDPISEHNRLYWYRQTLGQGPEFLTYFQNEAQLEKSRLLSDRFSAERPKGSFSTLEIQRTEQGDSAMYLCASSFGTGLTDTQYFGPGTRLTVL.